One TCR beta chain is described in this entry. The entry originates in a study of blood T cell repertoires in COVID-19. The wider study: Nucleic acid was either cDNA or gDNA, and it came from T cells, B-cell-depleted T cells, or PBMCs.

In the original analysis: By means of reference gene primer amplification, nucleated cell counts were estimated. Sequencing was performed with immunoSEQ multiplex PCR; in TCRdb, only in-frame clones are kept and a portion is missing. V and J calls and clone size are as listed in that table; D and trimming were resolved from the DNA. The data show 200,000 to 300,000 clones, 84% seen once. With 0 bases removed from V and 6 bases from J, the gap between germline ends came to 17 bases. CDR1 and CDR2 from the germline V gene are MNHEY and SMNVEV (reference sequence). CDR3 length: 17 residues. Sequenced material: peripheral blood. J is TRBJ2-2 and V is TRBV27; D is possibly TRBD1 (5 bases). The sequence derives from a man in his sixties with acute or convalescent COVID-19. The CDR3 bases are TGTGCCAGCAGTTTATCGAAACAGGCGGCACCTTCCGGGGAGCTGTTTTTT. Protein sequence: CASSLSKQAAPSGELFF.